These 22 T cell receptor beta chains originate from one sample sequenced in a study of CXCR3-negative and CXCR3-positive naive CD8 T cells. Study observations and caveats: TRB CDR3s of CXCR3-positive naive cells were more hydrophobic than those of CXCR3-negative naive cells.

No antigen has been identified for these receptors. cDNA libraries for TRB were generated by 5' RACE incorporating UMI labels. TCRdb re-called the 5' RACE reads and shows each CDR3 protein once, DNA omitted. Its listing shows about 84,000 distinct CDR3 sequences. Sequencing was carried out using naive CXCR3+ CD8+ T cells from blood. Subset of the sample: CD45RO-CCR7+CD27+CD95- naive CD8+ T cells expressing CXCR3 (TNR3+). These receptors came from a human donor in good health. Some clones in this sample may be carry-over from other donors' samples.

The rearrangement joins TRBV12-3 or TRBV12-4 to TRBJ2-7; absent DNA, TCRdb's TRBD2 call cannot be checked. This CDR3 region has 14 residues. The CDR3: CASSSGAGEDEQYF.

The rearrangement links TRBV5-1 to TRBJ2-4. The germline gives CDR1 SGHRS, CDR2 YFSETQ. This CDR3 spans 15 amino acids. The CDR3: CASSLDIGSKNIQYF.

This rearrangement joins TRBV2 to TRBJ2-7; TCRdb's D call, TRBD2, is unchecked because there is no DNA. Germline-derived CDR1 and CDR2 are SNHLY and FYNNEI. The CDR3 is 14 residues long. CDR3 sequence reads: CASRETSGSNEQYF.

This chain links TRBV14 with TRBJ2-1; the TCRdb D gene call, TRBD1, has no DNA to confirm it. Germline V lookup: CDR1 SGHDN, CDR2 FVKESK. The CDR3 totals 14 residues. The CDR3 loop is CASSPRRRGNEQFF.

The chain employs TRBV20-1 and TRBJ2-7; the TRBD2 assignment by TCRdb is unverifiable without DNA. Germline V lookup: CDR1 DFQATT, CDR2 SNEGSKA (reference sequence). The CDR3 loop spans 13 amino acids. CDR3 protein: CSAHSGSAYEQYF.

V is TRBV4-2 and J is TRBJ2-1; TCRdb indicates TRBD2, and absent DNA this call remains unverified. This CDR3 region has 18 residues. The germline gives CDR1 LGHNA, CDR2 YNFKEQ. CDR3 sequence reads: CASSQAGGLAGVGYEQFF.

The J gene is TRBJ2-3, the V gene TRBV28; TCRdb picks TRBD1, but there is no DNA to check that call. Germline-derived CDR1 and CDR2 are MDHEN and SYDVKM. The CDR3 runs 14 residues. The CDR3 sequence: CASSLTGSTDTQYF.

The chain uses TRBV7-2 and TRBJ2-7; TCRdb designates TRBD2, a call that cannot be tested without DNA. Germline V gene lookup returns CDR1 SGHTA and CDR2 FQGNSA. The CDR3 has 15 residues. The CDR3: CASSLDSSGGYEQYF.

Here the CDR3 reads CASSGRGPGELFF. The genes are TRBV7-2 and TRBJ2-2; the TCRdb call, TRBD1, lacks DNA for checking. The CDR3 runs to 13 residues. Germline CDR1 SGHTA, CDR2 FQGNSA.

The CDR3 sequence is CASSLTGPGYEQYF. The chain uses TRBV12-3 or TRBV12-4 and TRBJ2-7; lacking DNA, the TRBD2 call made by TCRdb goes unchecked. This CDR3 comprises 14 residues.

The chain has TRBV6-5 and TRBJ1-1. The CDR3 consists of 14 residues. CDR1 is MNHEY, CDR2 SVGAGI, per germline. The CDR3 sequence: CASSPSTGPTEAFF.

Here the CDR3 reads CASSLAKTGSTGELFF. The V gene is TRBV7-9, the J gene TRBJ2-2; TCRdb indicates TRBD1, and absent DNA this call remains unverified. This CDR3 has 16 amino acids. CDR1 is SEHNR, CDR2 FQNEAQ, per germline (reference sequence).

J is TRBJ2-5 and V is TRBV24-1; absent DNA, TCRdb's TRBD2 call cannot be checked. The germline V gene has CDR1 KGHDR and CDR2 SFDVKD. The CDR3 covers 13 residues. The CDR3 here is CATSDWEGVTQYF.

The chain recombines TRBV5-4 with TRBJ2-7; as DNA is missing, the TRBD2 call by TCRdb cannot be tested. The length of the CDR3 is 14 residues. CDR1 is SGHNT and CDR2 is YYREEE in the germline V gene (reference sequence). CDR3 sequence: CASSGTSGKYEQYF.

The rearrangement links TRBV3-1 to TRBJ2-3; the TRBD1 assignment by TCRdb is unverifiable without DNA. Germline CDR1 reads LGHDT; CDR2 reads YNNKEL (reference sequence). This CDR3 has 16 amino acids. CDR3 sequence: CASSPPGSPASDTQYF.

This chain's CDR3 is CATSTTSYNEQFF. The chain carries TRBV15 and TRBJ2-1. Germline V gives CDR1 LNHNV, CDR2 YYDKDF (reference sequence). The CDR3 loop spans 13 amino acids.

V is TRBV19 and J is TRBJ1-2. Germline assignment: CDR1 LNHDA and CDR2 SQIVND (reference sequence). This CDR3 is built from 13 residues. CDR3 amino acids: CASSVQSGYGYTF.

The rearrangement joins TRBV29-1 to TRBJ2-7; TCRdb proposes TRBD2, but this gene call is untestable without DNA. Germline V gene sequence: CDR1 SQVTM, CDR2 ANQGSEA. The CDR3 spans 15 residues. The CDR3 is CSVVPPSGSWYEQYF.

The chain employs TRBV12-5 and TRBJ1-2; the TCRdb call, TRBD1, lacks DNA for checking. This CDR3 has 15 residues. Germline loops: CDR1 LGHNT, CDR2 FRNRAP. CDR3 region: CASGLDDRVHYGHTF.

The V gene is TRBV27, the J gene TRBJ2-7; TCRdb's D call, TRBD2, is unchecked because there is no DNA. The CDR3 contains 15 residues. Per germline, CDR1 MNHEY and CDR2 SMNVEV (reference sequence). Here the CDR3 reads CASSLSSGSNYEQYF.

The genes are TRBV3-1 and TRBJ2-1; as DNA is missing, the TRBD2 call by TCRdb cannot be tested. The CDR3 extends over 14 amino acids. Germline V gives CDR1 LGHDT, CDR2 YNNKEL (reference sequence). This CDR3 is CASSPQTSRWEQFF.

The V and J genes are TRBV6-6 and TRBJ2-1. Per the germline V gene, CDR1 is MNHNY and CDR2 is SVGAGI (reference sequence). The CDR3 consists of 13 residues. This CDR3 is CASTRAPYNEQFF.